Included here is one TCR beta chain sequence, with context. Assay: immunoSEQ multiplex PCR; the TCRdb copy retains only in-frame clones and omits some. The repertoire has approximately 74,000 clones, 88% of them found once; the top ten carry about 0.25%. V was trimmed by 1 base and J by 1 base, leaving 13 bases between them. The CDR3 sequence is 16 residues long. Germline V gives CDR1 MNHEY, CDR2 SMNVEV (reference sequence). The sample belongs to a study of OX40 agonist ivuxolimab in advanced cancers. Patients were ruled out by autoimmune disease history or systemic immunosuppression. The receptor comes from an adult with an advanced solid tumor such as melanoma, head and neck, liver or kidney cancer. The source was CD4+ or CD8+ T cells sorted from blood, collected in a trial of the OX40 agonist ivuxolimab. The V gene is TRBV27, the J gene TRBJ1-1, with D uncertain. CDR3 region: CASSLWSLSRNTEAFF. CDR3 nucleotide sequence: TGTGCCAGCAGTTTATGGAGTTTGAGCAGGAACACTGAAGCTTTCTTT.